This T cell receptor beta chain is drawn from a study of cytotoxic CD8 clonotypes in ibrutinib-treated CLL. Findings of the study overall: Clonality went higher at ibrutinib response and then dropped back toward baseline at progression. At baseline, clonality was higher than in age-matched healthy donors and correlated with CD8+ counts. Public clonotypes, rarely seen, contracted or held steady on treatment.

Turning to this clone: Its antigen is not known.

TCRdb keeps only in-frame clones here, not all; method: immunoSEQ multiplex PCR. Among tens of thousands of clones listed, roughly 62% were seen once. The receptor was isolated from a human donor with chronic lymphocytic leukemia. This sample comprised PBMCs, obtained after 24 months of ibrutinib treatment.

CDR3 coding DNA: TGTGCCAGCAGTCTCGACAGGGGGTACAATGAGCAGTTCTTC. It translates to CASSLDRGYNEQFF. V gene TRBV6-4 combines with J gene TRBJ2-1; TRBD1 matches at 9 bases. With 5 bases clipped from V and 4 bases from J, the junction kept 3 bases outside the gene matches. CDR3 length equals 14 residues. Germline assignment: CDR1 MRHNA and CDR2 SNTAGT.